This T cell receptor beta chain is drawn from a study of beta chain features in type 1 diabetes. Overall study: Age, gender and cell yields were similar between patients and healthy donors.

Only one heparinised blood draw was taken per donor, and its volume averaged roughly 120 mL. The CDR3 length is 15 residues. Germline V gene sequence: CDR1 SNHLY, CDR2 FYNNEI. V was trimmed by 6 bases and J by 3 bases, leaving 16 bases between them. Study-wide points: Shorter TCRB CDR3s, moderately but significantly so, marked every one of the four CD4+ subsets in Type 1 diabetes patients. Across patients, naive, central memory and Treg TCRB repertoires exhibited apparently greater similarity than was observed across healthy donors.

The whole isolated RNA underwent reverse transcription, so sequencing captured expressed TCRB transcripts. Regulatory, naive and central memory T cell samples averaged around 3.6 million reads. The repertoire was sequenced with immunoSEQ multiplex PCR; TCRdb's copy has only in-frame clones and lacks some. The sample holds 300,000 to 350,000 clones, roughly 8.8% seen once. Concerning this clone: Its antigen is not identified.

V usage is TRBV2 and J usage is TRBJ2-3, with D possibly called TRBD1 or TRBD2 (5 bases each). The receptor was isolated from a man younger than 45 with type 1 diabetes. Source material: central memory CD4+ T cells from blood. CDR3 residues: CASSPPGAWTDTQYF. As DNA, the CDR3 is TGTGCCAGCAGCCCACCCGGGGCATGGACAGATACGCAGTATTTT. The complete variable domain, with remaining parts taken from reference TRBV2 and TRBJ2-3, reads EPEVTQTPSHQVTQMGQEVILRCVPISNHLYFYWYRQILGQKVEFLVSFYNNEISEKSEIFDDQFSVERPDGSNFTLKIRSTKLEDSAMYFCASSPPGAWTDTQYFGPGTRLTVL.